The entry that follows covers one T cell receptor (beta chain) sequence. Its cognate antigen is unknown. This entry is derived from a study of molecular identifiers for immune sequencing clone quantification. The study's findings and limits: Underestimated sizes of highly expanded clones could result from identical TCR molecules that share a barcode. Effector cells kept over 99% of their molecules in clones above 20 RNA copies, while naive cells kept under 1% there.

Germline CDR1 reads GTSNPN; CDR2 reads SVGIG (reference sequence). Trimming removed 0 bases at V and 3 bases at J, with 12 bases between. The CDR3 has 14 residues. TCRdb analysed the PCR reads with MiXCR anew, one entry per CDR3 protein. The sample carries 70,000 to 90,000 distinct CDR3 sequences, around 20% recorded once. The specimen was naive CD8+ T cells from blood, with Jurkat cell RNA spiked in. Subset given: FACS-sorted CD8+CD4-CCR7+CD45RA+ naive T cells. This TCR was sampled from a human donor in good health. Some libraries in this study had Jurkat cell RNA spiked in. The chain recombines TRBV30 with TRBJ2-7; D not resolved. This chain's CDR3 is CAWSVRGSGYEQYF. The CDR3 region has the DNA TGTGCCTGGAGTGTTCGTGGGTCGGGCTACGAGCAGTACTTC. Full variable domain (outside the CDR3, taken from reference TRBV30 and TRBJ2-7): SQTIHQWPATLVQPVGSPLSLECTVEGTSNPNLYWYRQAAGRGLQLLFYSVGIGQISSEVPQNLSASRPQDRQFILSSKKLLLSDSGFYLCAWSVRGSGYEQYFGPGTRLTVT.